This paragraph reports one T cell receptor beta chain. This CDR3 spans 14 amino acids. After removal of 4 bases from V and 5 bases from J, the junction contained 8 bases not matched to a gene. Germline CDR1 SGHRS, CDR2 YFSETQ. In the study's own analysis: Amplifying reference gene primers gave estimates of nucleated cell counts. Generated by immunoSEQ multiplex PCR, the TCRdb table keeps only in-frame clones and is missing some. The DNA gave D and trimming, while V, J and clone size come from that table. This repertoire shows 200,000 to 250,000 clones, roughly 80% found once; its top ten account for 4%. These data belong to a study of blood T cell repertoires in COVID-19. Study summary: Donors in the United States, Italy and Spain gave samples during acute or convalescent COVID-19. Sources were T cells, B-cell-depleted T cells, or PBMCs; the material itself was cDNA or gDNA.

This sequence originates from a woman aged 40 to 50 with active or convalescent COVID-19. V gene TRBV5-1 combines with J gene TRBJ2-7, with 8 bases that match TRBD1. Sequencing was done on a sample of peripheral blood. As DNA, the CDR3 is TGCGCCAGCAGCCCGGACAGGGTAACACACGAGCAGTACTTC. Translating it yields CASSPDRVTHEQYF.